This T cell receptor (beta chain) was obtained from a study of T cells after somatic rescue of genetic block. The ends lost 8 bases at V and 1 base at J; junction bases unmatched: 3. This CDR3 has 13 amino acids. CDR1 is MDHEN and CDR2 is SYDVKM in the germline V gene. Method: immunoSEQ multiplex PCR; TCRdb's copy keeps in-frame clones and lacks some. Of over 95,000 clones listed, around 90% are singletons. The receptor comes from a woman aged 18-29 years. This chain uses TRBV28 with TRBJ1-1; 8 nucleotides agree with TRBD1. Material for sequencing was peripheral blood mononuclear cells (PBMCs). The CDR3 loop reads CASYGQGNTEAFF. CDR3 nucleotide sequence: TGTGCCAGCTACGGACAGGGGAACACTGAAGCTTTCTTT.